This T cell receptor (beta chain) appears in the sequencing data of a study of blood T cell repertoires in COVID-19. The overall study: The samples span acute and convalescent COVID-19 from the United States, Italy and Spain. T cells, B-cell-depleted T cells, or PBMCs provided the cDNA or gDNA that served as material.

In the authors' methods: Nucleated cell counts were estimated from reference gene primer amplification. Libraries were prepared by immunoSEQ multiplex PCR; TCRdb keeps only in-frame clonotypes and omits some of them. Clonal size and the V and J genes are those of that table, whereas D and trimming came from the DNA. The sample lists over 200,000 clones, 80% to 90% occurring once. The CDR3 sequence is 14 residues long. Germline CDR1 SNHLY, CDR2 FYNNEI. Trimming took 5 bases from V and 4 from J; bases not matched to a gene: 3. J is TRBJ2-7 and V is TRBV2; 12 bases match TRBD1. This receptor was obtained from an elderly man with acute or convalescent COVID-19. Sequenced input: peripheral blood. The CDR3 region has the DNA TGTGCCAGCAGTCCGGGACAGGGGGCTTACGAGCAGTACTTC. Translating it yields CASSPGQGAYEQYF.